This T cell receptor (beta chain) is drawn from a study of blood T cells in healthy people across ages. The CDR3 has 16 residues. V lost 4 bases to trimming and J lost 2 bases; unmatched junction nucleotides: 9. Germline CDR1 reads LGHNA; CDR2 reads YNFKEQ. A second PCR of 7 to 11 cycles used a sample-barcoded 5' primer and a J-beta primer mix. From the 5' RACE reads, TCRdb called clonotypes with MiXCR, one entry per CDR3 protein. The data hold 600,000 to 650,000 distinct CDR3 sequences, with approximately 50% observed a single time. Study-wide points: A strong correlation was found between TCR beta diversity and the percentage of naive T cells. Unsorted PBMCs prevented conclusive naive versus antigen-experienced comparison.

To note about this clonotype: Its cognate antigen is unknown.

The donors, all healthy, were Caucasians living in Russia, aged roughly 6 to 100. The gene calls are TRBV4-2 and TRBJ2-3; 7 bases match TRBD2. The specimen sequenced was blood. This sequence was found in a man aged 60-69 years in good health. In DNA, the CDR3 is TGTGCCAGCAGCCGATGGGAAGCGGGGTACACAGATACGCAGTATTTT. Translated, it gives CASSRWEAGYTDTQYF.